This T cell receptor beta chain was sequenced during a study of blood T cell repertoires in COVID-19. As for the study in general: Sites across the United States, Italy and Spain contributed samples from acute and convalescent COVID-19. The analysed material was cDNA or gDNA that came from T cells, B-cell-depleted T cells, or PBMCs.

Original data processing: Amplified reference gene primers provided the basis for estimating nucleated cell counts. The assay was immunoSEQ multiplex PCR, and TCRdb's table has in-frame clones only and misses some. For V, J and clone size, that table is used; D and trimming come from the DNA. The sample has about 200,000 clones; around 84% are singletons. Germline V CDR1 and CDR2: MGHDK, SYGVNS. V was pared by 5 bases and J by 4 bases, with 5 bases of the junction left unmatched. The CDR3 runs 15 residues. Cohort 3 recovered donors had two negative PCRs, clearance, or symptom resolution. This clone has just one count.

Sequencing used PBMCs or T cells enriched from blood (not recorded which). The clonotype was recovered from a man aged 35 to 55 who had recovered from COVID-19. The chain has TRBV25-1 and TRBJ1-2; 12 positions agree with TRBD1. Here the CDR3 DNA reads TGTGCCAGCAGTCTGGGGGGACAGGGGGCCTATGGCTACACCTTC. Translated: CASSLGGQGAYGYTF.